One sample yielded the 9 T cell receptor beta chains listed below, sequenced in a study of blood T cell repertoires in COVID-19. The data were produced by immunoSEQ multiplex PCR, yet TCRdb's version contains in-frame clones alone and is incomplete. The sample shows approximately 200,000 clones, 70% to 90% of them seen only once. The sample consisted of peripheral blood. The receptor set was obtained from a man aged 35 to 55 with acute or convalescent COVID-19.

J is TRBJ1-2 and V is TRBV7-9; 10 positions agree with TRBD1. This CDR3 contains 15 residues. V shed 2 bases and J 4 bases; nucleotides not matched to a gene: 4. The germline V gene has CDR1 SEHNR and CDR2 FQNEAQ (reference sequence). The CDR3 DNA is TGTGCCAGCAGCTTACTTCGGACAGGGGGCTATGGCTACACCTTC. Protein product: CASSLLRTGGYGYTF.

The V call is TRBV5-1, the J call TRBJ1-1, with D tentatively TRBD1 (6 bases). The CDR3 is 16 residues long. The germline V gene has CDR1 SGHRS and CDR2 YFSETQ. The V end lost 4 bases, the J end lost 5 bases, and 21 bases lay between the germline ends. The CDR3 coding sequence is TGCGCCAGCAGCCCGAGGGAGGGCAGGGGAGTTACTGAAGCTTTCTTT. Its protein product is CASSPREGRGVTEAFF.

The chain combines TRBV6-2 or TRBV6-3 with TRBJ1-1; 9 bases are shared with TRBD1. The germline gives CDR1 MNHEY, CDR2 SVGEGT. The CDR3 has 19 residues. With 2 bases clipped from V and 1 base from J, the junction kept 14 bases outside the gene matches. CDR3 sequence: CASSYGRTINRGRNTEAFF. CDR3 nucleotide sequence: TGTGCCAGCAGTTACGGTAGGACAATCAACAGGGGGCGGAACACTGAAGCTTTCTTT.

The chain couples TRBV5-4 to TRBJ1-4, with TRBD1 as a possible D gene (6 bases). Germline CDR1 and CDR2: SGHNT and YYREEE (reference sequence). Trimming left V 4 bases short and J 6 bases short, with 13 bases between. The length of the CDR3 is 14 residues. Written as DNA, the CDR3 is TGTGCCAGCAGCATTAACAGGGATGATGAAAAACTGTTTTTT. Protein sequence: CASSINRDDEKLFF.

J is TRBJ2-1 and V is TRBV10-3, with TRBD2 matching 10 bases. The CDR3 covers 18 residues. Unmatched junction bases numbered 14, after V lost 4 bases and J lost 5 bases. The germline CDR1 and CDR2 sequences are ENHRY and SYGVKD. CDR3 coding DNA: TGTGCCATCAGTGTAGATATGTGGGGACTAGCGACTCACAATGAGCAGTTCTTC. Translating it yields CAISVDMWGLATHNEQFF.

This CDR3 is CASRPGQDYTGELFF. In nucleotides, the CDR3 is TGTGCCAGCAGACCGGGACAGGATTACACCGGGGAGCTGTTTTTT. This chain connects TRBV6-5 to TRBJ2-2, with TRBD1 identical over 8 bases. The CDR3 spans 15 residues. Germline V gives CDR1 MNHEY, CDR2 SVGAGI. Losses at the gene ends were 6 bases for V and 3 bases for J; bases not matched to a gene: 6.

CDR3 protein: CASSQDHGQGARQYF. As DNA, the CDR3 is TGTGCCAGCAGCCAAGATCATGGCCAGGGGGCGAGGCAGTACTTC. The V call is TRBV3-1 (or the pseudogene TRBV3-2), the J call TRBJ2-7; 8 nucleotides match TRBD1. CDR1 and CDR2 from the germline V gene are LGHDT and YNNKEL (reference sequence). This CDR3 contains 15 residues. With V trimmed by 0 bases and J by 9 bases, 10 bases remained unmatched.

This clone was detected once. The V and J genes are TRBV7-2 and TRBJ2-6, with 8 nucleotides matching TRBD1. This CDR3 contains 18 residues. Looked up from germline, CDR1 is SGHTA and CDR2 is FQGNSA. Unmatched junction bases numbered 10, after V lost 6 bases and J lost 0 bases. The CDR3 DNA reads TGTGCCAGCAGTCGTAAATCGACAGGGGACTCTGGGGCCAACGTCCTGACTTTC. Protein sequence: CASSRKSTGDSGANVLTF.

The chain combines TRBV5-5 with TRBJ1-5; D not certain. The CDR3 consists of 12 residues. Germline V gene lookup returns CDR1 SGHKS and CDR2 YYEKEE (reference sequence). Between the trimmed V and J ends, which lost 3 bases and 5 bases, there was a span of 6 bases. CDR3 loop: CASSSGDQPQHF. The CDR3 DNA sequence: TGTGCCAGCAGCTCCGGAGATCAGCCCCAGCATTTT.